These 2 T cell receptor beta chains were sequenced from one sample in a study of radiotherapy plus CTLA-4 blockade in lung cancer. This table comes from immunoSEQ multiplex PCR, and its TCRdb copy is limited to in-frame clones, with some not included. The sample lists under 95,000 clones, over 70% occurring once. This specimen consisted of peripheral blood, obtained from a patient treated with radiotherapy plus ipilimumab. Receptor source: a human donor with non-small cell lung cancer whose response to radiotherapy plus ipilimumab could not be evaluated. Some clones in this sample may be carry-over from other donors' samples.

The chain employs TRBV4-1 and TRBJ2-7; 11 nucleotides agree with TRBD1. There are 16 residues in the CDR3. Germline V lookup: CDR1 MGHRA, CDR2 YSYEKL. Trimming removed 1 base from V and 2 bases from J; junction bases left unmatched: 4. The CDR3 here is CASSQGWGQGAYEQYF. As DNA, the CDR3 is TGCGCCAGCAGCCAAGGGTGGGGACAGGGGGCCTACGAGCAGTACTTC.

The V call is TRBV7-8, the J call TRBJ2-3; D perhaps matches TRBD2 (7 bases). CDR3 size: 17 residues. Germline CDR1 and CDR2: SGHVS and FQNEAQ. V gave up 2 bases and J gave up 1 base, with 16 bases separating them. CDR3 DNA sequence: TGTGCCAGCAGCTTAAGGGGGGGTGGATGGGGCACAGATACGCAGTATTTT. It encodes CASSLRGGGWGTDTQYF.